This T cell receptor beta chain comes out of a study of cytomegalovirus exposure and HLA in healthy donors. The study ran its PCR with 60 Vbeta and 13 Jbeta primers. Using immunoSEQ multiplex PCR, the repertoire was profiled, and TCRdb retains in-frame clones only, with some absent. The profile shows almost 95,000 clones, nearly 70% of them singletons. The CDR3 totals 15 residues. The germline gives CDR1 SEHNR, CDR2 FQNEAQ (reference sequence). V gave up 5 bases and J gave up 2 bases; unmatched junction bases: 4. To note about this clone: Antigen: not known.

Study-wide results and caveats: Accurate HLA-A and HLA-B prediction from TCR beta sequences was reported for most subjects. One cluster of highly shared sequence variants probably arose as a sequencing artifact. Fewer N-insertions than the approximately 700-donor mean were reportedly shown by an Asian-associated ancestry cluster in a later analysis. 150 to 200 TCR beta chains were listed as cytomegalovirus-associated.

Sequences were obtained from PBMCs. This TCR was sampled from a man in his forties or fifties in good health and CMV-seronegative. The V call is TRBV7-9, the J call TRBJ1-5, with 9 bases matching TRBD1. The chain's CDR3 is CASSEGQGGNQPQHF. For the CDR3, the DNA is TGTGCCAGCAGCGAGGGACAGGGAGGCAATCAGCCCCAGCATTTT. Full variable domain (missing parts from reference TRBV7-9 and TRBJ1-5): DTGVSQNPRHKITKRGQNVTFRCDPISEHNRLYWYRQTLGQGPEFLTYFQNEAQLEKSRLLSDRFSAERPKGSFSTLEIQRTEQGDSAMYLCASSEGQGGNQPQHFGDGTRLSIL.